This T cell receptor (beta chain) derives from a study of shared clonotypes between healthy human individuals. Unsorted PBMC replicate PCRs drew on around 310 ng DNA, representing some 32,000 T cell genomes. Using immunoSEQ multiplex PCR, the repertoire was profiled, and TCRdb retains in-frame clones only, with some absent. The table lists about 470,000 clones, 70% to 80% of them singletons. Germline V gene sequence: CDR1 MDHEN, CDR2 SYDVKM. Trimming took 4 bases from V and 5 from J, leaving 21 bases between them. This CDR3 is built from 16 residues. The sequencing sample was made of PBMCs. J is TRBJ2-7 and V is TRBV28; possibly TRBD2 for D (6 bases). This TCR derives from a woman aged 40 to 55 in good health. Some clones in this sample may be carry-over from other donors' samples. The DNA for the CDR3 is TGTGCCAGCAGTTCCCGCGGGGCGTGGCGCTCGAACGAGCAGTACTTC. This codes for CASSSRGAWRSNEQYF.